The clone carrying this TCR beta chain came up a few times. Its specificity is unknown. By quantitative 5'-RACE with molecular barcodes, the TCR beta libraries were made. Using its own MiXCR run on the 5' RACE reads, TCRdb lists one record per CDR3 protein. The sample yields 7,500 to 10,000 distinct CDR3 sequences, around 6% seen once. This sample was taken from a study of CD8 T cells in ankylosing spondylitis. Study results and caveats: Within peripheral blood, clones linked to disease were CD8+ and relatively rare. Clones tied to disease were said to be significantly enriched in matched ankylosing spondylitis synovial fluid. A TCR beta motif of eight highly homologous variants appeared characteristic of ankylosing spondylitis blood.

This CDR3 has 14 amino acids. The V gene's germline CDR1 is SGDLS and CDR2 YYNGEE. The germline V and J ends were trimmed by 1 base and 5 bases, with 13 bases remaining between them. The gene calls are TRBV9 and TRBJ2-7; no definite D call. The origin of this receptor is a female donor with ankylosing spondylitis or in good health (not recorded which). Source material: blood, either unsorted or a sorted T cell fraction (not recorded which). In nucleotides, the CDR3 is TGTGCCAGCAGCGTAAGTCTGTCAGGCCACGAGCAGTACTTC. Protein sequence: CASSVSLSGHEQYF.